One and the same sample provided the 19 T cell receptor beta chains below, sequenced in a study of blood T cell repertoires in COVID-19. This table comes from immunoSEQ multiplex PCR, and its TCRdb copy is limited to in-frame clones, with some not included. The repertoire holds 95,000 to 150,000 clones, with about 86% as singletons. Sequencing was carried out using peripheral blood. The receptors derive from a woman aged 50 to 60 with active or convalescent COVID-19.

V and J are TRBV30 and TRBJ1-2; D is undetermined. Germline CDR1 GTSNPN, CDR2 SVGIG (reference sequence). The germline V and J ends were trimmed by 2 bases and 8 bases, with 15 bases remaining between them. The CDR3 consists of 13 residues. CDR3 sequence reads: CAWSRDRPRGYTF. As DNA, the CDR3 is TGTGCCTGGAGTCGGGATAGGCCGCGGGGCTACACCTTC. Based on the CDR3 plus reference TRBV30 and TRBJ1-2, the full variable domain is SQTIHQWPATLVQPVGSPLSLECTVEGTSNPNLYWYRQAAGRGLQLLFYSVGIGQISSEVPQNLSASRPQDRQFILSSKKLLLSDSGFYLCAWSRDRPRGYTFGSGTRLTVV.

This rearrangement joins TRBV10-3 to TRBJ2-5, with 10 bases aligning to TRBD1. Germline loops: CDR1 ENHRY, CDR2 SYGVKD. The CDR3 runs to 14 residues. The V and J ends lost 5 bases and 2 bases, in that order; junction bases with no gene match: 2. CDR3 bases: TGTGCCATCAGTCCGGGACAGGGGCAAGAGACCCAGTACTTC. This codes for CAISPGQGQETQYF.

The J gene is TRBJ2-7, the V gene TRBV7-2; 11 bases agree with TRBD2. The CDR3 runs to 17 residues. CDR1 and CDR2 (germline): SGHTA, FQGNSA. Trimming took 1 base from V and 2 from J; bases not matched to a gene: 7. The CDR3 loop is CASSLGELAGDPYEQYF. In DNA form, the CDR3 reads TGTGCCAGCAGCTTAGGTGAACTAGCGGGGGACCCCTACGAGCAGTACTTC.

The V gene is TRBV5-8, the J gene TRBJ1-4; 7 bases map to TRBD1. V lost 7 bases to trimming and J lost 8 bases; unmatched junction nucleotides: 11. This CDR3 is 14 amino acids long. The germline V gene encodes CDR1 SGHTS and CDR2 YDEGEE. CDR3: CASSARGRGEKLFF. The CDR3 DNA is TGTGCCAGCTCAGCGAGGGGGCGCGGGGAAAAACTGTTTTTT.

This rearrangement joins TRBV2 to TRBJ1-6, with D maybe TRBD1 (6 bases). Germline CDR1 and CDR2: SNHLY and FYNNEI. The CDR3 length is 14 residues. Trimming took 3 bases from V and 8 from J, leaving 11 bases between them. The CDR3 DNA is TGTGCCAGCAGTGATCAGGGGACGGATTCACCCCTCCACTTT. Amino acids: CASSDQGTDSPLHF.

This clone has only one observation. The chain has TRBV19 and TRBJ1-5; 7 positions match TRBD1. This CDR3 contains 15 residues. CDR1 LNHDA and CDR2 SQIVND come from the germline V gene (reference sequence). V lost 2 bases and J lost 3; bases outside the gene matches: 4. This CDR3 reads CASSITGTDNQPQHF. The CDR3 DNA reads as TGTGCCAGTAGTATAACCGGGACAGACAATCAGCCCCAGCATTTT.

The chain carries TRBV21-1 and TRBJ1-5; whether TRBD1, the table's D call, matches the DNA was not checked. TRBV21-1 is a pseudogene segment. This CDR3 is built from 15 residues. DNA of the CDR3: TGTGCCAGCAGCAAAGTGGCAGGGCTGGGTCAGCCCCAGCATTTT. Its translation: CASSKVAGLGQPQHF.

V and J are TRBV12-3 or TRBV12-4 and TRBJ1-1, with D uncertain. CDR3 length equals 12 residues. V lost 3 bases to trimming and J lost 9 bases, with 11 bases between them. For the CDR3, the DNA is TGTGCCAGCAGTTTGGAGAGAGAAAAAGCTTTCTTT. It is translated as CASSLEREKAFF.

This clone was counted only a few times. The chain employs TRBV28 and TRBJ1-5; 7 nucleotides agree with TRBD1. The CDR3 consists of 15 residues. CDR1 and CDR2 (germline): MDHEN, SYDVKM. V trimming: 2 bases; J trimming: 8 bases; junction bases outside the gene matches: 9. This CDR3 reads CASSLDRDIMEPQHF. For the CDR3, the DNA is TGTGCCAGCAGTTTAGACAGGGATATCATGGAGCCCCAGCATTTT.

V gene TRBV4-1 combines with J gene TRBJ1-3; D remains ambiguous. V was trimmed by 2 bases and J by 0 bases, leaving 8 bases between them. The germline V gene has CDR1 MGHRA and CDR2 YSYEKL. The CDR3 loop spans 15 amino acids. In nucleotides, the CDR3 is TGCGCCAGCAGCCAACCCCGGAGCTCTGGAAACACCATATATTTT. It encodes CASSQPRSSGNTIYF.

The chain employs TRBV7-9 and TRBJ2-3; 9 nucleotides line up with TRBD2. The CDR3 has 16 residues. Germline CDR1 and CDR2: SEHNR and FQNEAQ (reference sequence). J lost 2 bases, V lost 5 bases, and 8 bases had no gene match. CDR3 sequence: CASSQILAGTTDTQYF. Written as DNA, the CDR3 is TGTGCCAGCAGCCAAATCCTAGCGGGGACCACAGATACGCAGTATTTT.

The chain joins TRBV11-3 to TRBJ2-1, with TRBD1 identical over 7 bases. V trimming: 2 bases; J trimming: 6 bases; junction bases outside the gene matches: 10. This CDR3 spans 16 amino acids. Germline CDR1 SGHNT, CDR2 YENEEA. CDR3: CASSLFGTAKGNEQFF. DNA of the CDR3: TGTGCCAGCAGCTTATTTGGGACAGCAAAGGGCAATGAGCAGTTCTTC.

CDR3 protein: CASSLGQYNEQFF. CDR3 nucleotides: TGCGCCAGCAGCTTGGGACAATACAATGAGCAGTTCTTC. V gene TRBV5-1 combines with J gene TRBJ2-1, with D uncertain. The germline CDR1 and CDR2 sequences are SGHRS and YFSETQ. This CDR3 is 13 amino acids long. The V end lost 0 bases, the J end lost 4 bases, and 5 bases lay between the germline ends.

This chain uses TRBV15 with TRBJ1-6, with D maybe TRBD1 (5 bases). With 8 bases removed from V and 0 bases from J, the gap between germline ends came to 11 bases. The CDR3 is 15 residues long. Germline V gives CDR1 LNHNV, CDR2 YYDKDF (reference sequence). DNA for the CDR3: TGTGCCACCGGGACTCCGAGCTCCTATAATTCACCCCTCCACTTT. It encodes CATGTPSSYNSPLHF.

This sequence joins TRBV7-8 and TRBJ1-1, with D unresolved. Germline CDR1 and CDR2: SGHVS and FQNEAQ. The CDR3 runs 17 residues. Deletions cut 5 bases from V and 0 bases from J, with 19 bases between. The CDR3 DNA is TGTGCCAGCAGCCGACTCCTGGGAGGGATGATGAACACTGAAGCTTTCTTT. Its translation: CASSRLLGGMMNTEAFF.

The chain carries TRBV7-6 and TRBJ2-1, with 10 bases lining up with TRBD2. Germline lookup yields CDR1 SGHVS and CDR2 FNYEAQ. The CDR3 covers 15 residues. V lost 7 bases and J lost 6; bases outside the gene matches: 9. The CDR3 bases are TGTGCCAGCACCCCGAGGGCTAGCGGGGGCAATGAGCAGTTCTTC. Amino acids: CASTPRASGGNEQFF.

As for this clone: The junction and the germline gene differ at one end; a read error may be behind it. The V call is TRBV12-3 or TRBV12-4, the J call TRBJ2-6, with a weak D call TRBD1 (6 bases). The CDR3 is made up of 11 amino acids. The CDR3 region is CASSSGTSSFF. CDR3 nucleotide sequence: TGTGCCAGCAGCTCCGGGACAAGTTCCTTTTTC.

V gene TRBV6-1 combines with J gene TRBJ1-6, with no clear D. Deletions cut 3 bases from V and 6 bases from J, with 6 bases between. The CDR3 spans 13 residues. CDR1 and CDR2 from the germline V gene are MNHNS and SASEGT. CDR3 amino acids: CASSEMSNSPLHF. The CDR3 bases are TGTGCCAGCAGTGAGATGAGTAATTCACCCCTCCACTTT.

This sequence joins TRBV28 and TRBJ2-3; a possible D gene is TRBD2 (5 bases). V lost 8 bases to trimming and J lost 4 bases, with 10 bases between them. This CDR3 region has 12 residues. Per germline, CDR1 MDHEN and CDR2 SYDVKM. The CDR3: CASGSWADTQYF. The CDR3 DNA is TGTGCCAGCGGGAGTTGGGCAGATACGCAGTATTTT.